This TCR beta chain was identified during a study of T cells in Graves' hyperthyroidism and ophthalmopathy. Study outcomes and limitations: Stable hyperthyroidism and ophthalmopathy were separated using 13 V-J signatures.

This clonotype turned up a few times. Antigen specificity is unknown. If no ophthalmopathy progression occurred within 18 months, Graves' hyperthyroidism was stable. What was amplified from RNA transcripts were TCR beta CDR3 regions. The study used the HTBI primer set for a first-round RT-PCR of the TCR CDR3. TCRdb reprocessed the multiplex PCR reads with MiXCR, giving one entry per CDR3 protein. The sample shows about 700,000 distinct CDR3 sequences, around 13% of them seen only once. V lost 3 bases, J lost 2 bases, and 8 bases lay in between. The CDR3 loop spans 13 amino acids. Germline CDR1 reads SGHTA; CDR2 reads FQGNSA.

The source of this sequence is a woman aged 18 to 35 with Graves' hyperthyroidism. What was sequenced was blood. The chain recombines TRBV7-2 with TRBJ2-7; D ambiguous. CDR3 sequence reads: CASSLTTAYEQYF. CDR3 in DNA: TGTGCCAGCAGCTTGACAACAGCCTACGAGCAGTACTTC.